Presented here are 21 T cell receptor beta chains from one specimen sequenced in a study of cytomegalovirus exposure and HLA in healthy donors. PCR amplification relied on 60 Vbeta primers (plus 13 Jbeta primers). Repertoires were generated with immunoSEQ multiplex PCR, while TCRdb's copy carries only in-frame clones and drops some. The sample contains 100,000 to 150,000 clones, roughly 85% of which appear only once. The sequencing input was PBMCs. The receptor set was obtained from a boy aged 5-17 years in good health and CMV-seronegative.

The chain employs TRBV29-1 and TRBJ1-1; D unclear. V was shortened by 4 bases and J by 4 bases, with 10 bases between the two germline ends. Germline lookup yields CDR1 SQVTM and CDR2 ANQGSEA. This CDR3 region has 12 residues. CDR3 residues: CSVGWASTEAFF. The CDR3 DNA is TGCAGCGTTGGGTGGGCTTCCACTGAAGCTTTCTTT.

The V and J genes are TRBV7-8 and TRBJ2-1, with 12 positions matching TRBD2. The CDR3 extends over 15 amino acids. The junction had 4 bases not matched to a gene; V was cut back by 4 bases and J by 6 bases. Per germline, CDR1 SGHVS and CDR2 FQNEAQ. Here the CDR3 reads CASSSRTSGINEQFF. The CDR3 DNA follows: TGTGCCAGCAGCTCAAGGACTAGCGGGATCAATGAGCAGTTCTTC.

This clone was seen more than once but under ten times. This chain uses TRBV18 with TRBJ1-1; no definite D call. Germline V gene lookup returns CDR1 KGHSH and CDR2 LQKENI. The CDR3 covers 15 residues. The V end was cut by 5 bases, the J end by 3 bases, with 16 bases between. CDR3: CASSGGQKRDTEAFF. The DNA for the CDR3 is TGTGCCAGCTCAGGCGGTCAGAAGAGGGACACTGAAGCTTTCTTT.

The J gene is TRBJ1-1, the V gene TRBV19; 10 bases are a match to TRBD1. The trim removed 5 bases at V and 6 bases at J, leaving 6 bases unmatched. Germline loops: CDR1 LNHDA, CDR2 SQIVND (reference sequence). The CDR3 sequence is 14 residues long. CDR3 in DNA: TGTGCCAGTAGTTCGTGGACAGGGGGTTCTGAAGCTTTCTTT. It is translated as CASSSWTGGSEAFF. The full variable domain, in which reference TRBV19 and TRBJ1-1 provide the parts outside the CDR3, is DGGITQSPKYLFRKEGQNVTLSCEQNLNHDAMYWYRQDPGQGLRLIYYSQIVNDFQKGDIAEGYSVSREKKESFPLTVTSAQKNPTAFYLCASSSWTGGSEAFFGQGTRLTVV.

The rearrangement joins TRBV6-6 to TRBJ2-7, with 7 nucleotides matching TRBD1. The CDR3 consists of 15 residues. In germline, CDR1 is MNHNY, CDR2 SVGAGI (reference sequence). Trimming cost V 4 bases and J 0 bases; bases outside gene matches: 6. As DNA, the CDR3 is TGTGCCAGCAGTTCCCCGGACAGGTCCTCCTACGAGCAGTACTTC. This sequence encodes CASSSPDRSSYEQYF.

The chain employs TRBV30 and TRBJ2-3; 7 bases line up with TRBD1. The CDR3 covers 15 residues. CDR1 and CDR2 from the germline V gene are GTSNPN and SVGIG (reference sequence). With 0 bases clipped from V and 3 bases from J, the junction kept 6 bases outside the gene matches. The CDR3 loop is CAWSVTGAETDTQYF. CDR3 bases: TGTGCCTGGAGTGTTACAGGGGCGGAGACAGATACGCAGTATTTT.

The chain recombines TRBV5-8 with TRBJ2-5; 9 bases agree with TRBD1. Trimming removed 4 bases from V and 13 bases from J; junction bases left unmatched: 14. This CDR3 is 14 amino acids long. Germline assignment: CDR1 SGHTS and CDR2 YDEGEE. CDR3 region: CASSLDRGDAKPYF. The CDR3 nucleotides are TGTGCCAGCAGCCTGGACAGGGGCGACGCCAAACCGTACTTC.

The rearrangement links TRBV9 to TRBJ2-7; a possible D gene is TRBD2 (5 bases). With 0 bases removed from V and 7 bases from J, the gap between germline ends came to 17 bases. Germline loops: CDR1 SGDLS, CDR2 YYNGEE. This CDR3 has 15 amino acids. The CDR3 DNA reads TGTGCCAGCAGCGTAGGTATAACGGGGTACCAGGAGCAGTACTTC. Translating gives CASSVGITGYQEQYF.

V usage is TRBV6-1 and J usage is TRBJ2-3; 9 positions agree with TRBD2. The length of the CDR3 is 15 residues. The trim removed 6 bases at V and 5 bases at J, leaving 9 bases unmatched. Germline V gene data show CDR1 as MNHNS and CDR2 as SASEGT. The CDR3 reads CASRAGGPLEDTQYF. The CDR3 DNA reads TGTGCCAGCAGGGCGGGAGGGCCGCTGGAAGATACGCAGTATTTT.

This clone was counted a single time. The V call is TRBV27, the J call TRBJ1-1, with 10 bases fitting TRBD1. This CDR3 has 12 residues. V was clipped by 7 bases and J by 10 bases; unmatched bases: 6. Germline loops: CDR1 MNHEY, CDR2 SMNVEV (reference sequence). Here the CDR3 DNA reads TGTGCCAGCAATGACAGGGGGCGTTCAGCTTTCTTT. Its translation: CASNDRGRSAFF.

The chain employs TRBV27 and TRBJ2-7; 10 positions match TRBD2. V was pared by 6 bases and J by 6 bases, with 8 bases of the junction left unmatched. The CDR3 runs to 14 residues. Germline V gives CDR1 MNHEY, CDR2 SMNVEV (reference sequence). Written as DNA, the CDR3 is TGTGCCAGCAGGTTAGCGGGAGGTTCCCTCGAGCAGTACTTC. Translating gives CASRLAGGSLEQYF.

The rearrangement joins TRBV4-3 to TRBJ2-3; no clear D gene. Germline loops: CDR1 LGHNA, CDR2 YSLEER. CDR3 length equals 16 residues. Between the trimmed V and J ends, which lost 3 bases and 0 bases, there was a span of 13 bases. CDR3 DNA: TGCGCCAGCAGCCACTCTCTAGGCCTTAGCACAGATACGCAGTATTTT. This sequence encodes CASSHSLGLSTDTQYF.

V usage is TRBV19 and J usage is TRBJ1-4; D unclear. Per the germline V gene, CDR1 is LNHDA and CDR2 is SQIVND (reference sequence). This CDR3 is 14 amino acids long. V lost 6 bases and J 7 bases, leaving 15 bases between the germline ends. CDR3 protein: CASRDRGGFEKLFF. In nucleotides, the CDR3 is TGTGCCAGTAGGGATCGGGGAGGATTTGAAAAACTGTTTTTT.

This clone was picked up a small number of times. This chain joins TRBV19 and TRBJ2-1; the match to TRBD2 covers 11 bases. Trimming took 7 bases from V and 4 from J; bases not matched to a gene: 6. This CDR3 region has 15 residues. From germline, CDR1 is LNHDA and CDR2 SQIVND (reference sequence). The CDR3 DNA reads TGTGCCAGTACCTCCGGGACTAGCGGTTACAATGAGCAGTTCTTC. It translates to CASTSGTSGYNEQFF.

The chain is built from TRBV6-1 and TRBJ2-3, with 14 bases that match TRBD2. The CDR3 has 18 residues. Germline CDR1 is MNHNS and CDR2 is SASEGT. J lost 5 bases, V lost 2 bases, and 9 bases had no gene match. The CDR3 sequence is CASSEPPGLAGARDTQYF. In DNA form, the CDR3 reads TGTGCCAGCAGTGAACCTCCGGGACTAGCGGGGGCACGAGATACGCAGTATTTT.

The chain couples TRBV25-1 to TRBJ2-7, with D perhaps TRBD1 (6 bases). Germline CDR1 is MGHDK and CDR2 is SYGVNS. This CDR3 contains 15 residues. Trimming left V 6 bases short and J 0 bases short, with 15 bases between. The CDR3 DNA is TGTGCCAGCAGCGACCCGGGACACAGCTCCTACGAGCAGTACTTC. Encoded protein: CASSDPGHSSYEQYF.

This chain links TRBV4-2 with TRBJ2-1; D ambiguous. V lost 1 base to trimming and J lost 5 bases, with 9 bases between them. The CDR3 totals 14 residues. Germline CDR1 LGHNA, CDR2 YNFKEQ. The CDR3, as DNA: TGTGCCAGCAGCCAAGCTGGCACACACAATGAGCAGTTCTTC. Translating gives CASSQAGTHNEQFF.

The chain recombines TRBV7-6 with TRBJ2-7; TRBD1 matches 9 bases. The ends lost 2 bases at V and 10 bases at J; junction bases unmatched: 9. Germline CDR1 SGHVS, CDR2 FNYEAQ. The CDR3 contains 14 residues. The CDR3 nucleotides read TGTGCCAGCAGCTTATGGGAGGGACAGGGATATCAGTACTTC. Translating it yields CASSLWEGQGYQYF.

The chain joins TRBV5-6 to TRBJ1-2; weak D call: TRBD1 (5 bases). The CDR3 is 18 amino acids. Deletions cut 5 bases from V and 6 bases from J, with 29 bases between. Germline CDR1 is SGHDT and CDR2 is YYEEEE. CDR3 in DNA: TGTGCCAGCAGGAAAAGGCACAGGCTCGAGTATCACTCTAATGGCTACACCTTC. Its protein product is CASRKRHRLEYHSNGYTF.

The sample holds a few counts of this clone. This chain joins TRBV9 and TRBJ2-5; TRBD1 matches 9 bases. The CDR3 has 14 residues. V lost 3 bases to trimming and J lost 7 bases; unmatched junction nucleotides: 7. The germline V gene encodes CDR1 SGDLS and CDR2 YYNGEE. The CDR3 sequence: CASSEGTGRWTQYF. CDR3 DNA sequence: TGTGCCAGCAGCGAGGGGACAGGGCGATGGACCCAGTACTTC.

The V call is TRBV10-3, the J call TRBJ2-7; the D gene is possibly TRBD1 (6 bases). Trimming stripped 10 bases from V and 2 bases from J, with 18 bases between. The CDR3 loop spans 14 amino acids. CDR1 is ENHRY, CDR2 SYGVKD, per germline. The CDR3 sequence is CATHAQTGPYEQYF. The CDR3 DNA follows: TGTGCCACCCACGCCCAGACAGGACCCTACGAGCAGTACTTC.